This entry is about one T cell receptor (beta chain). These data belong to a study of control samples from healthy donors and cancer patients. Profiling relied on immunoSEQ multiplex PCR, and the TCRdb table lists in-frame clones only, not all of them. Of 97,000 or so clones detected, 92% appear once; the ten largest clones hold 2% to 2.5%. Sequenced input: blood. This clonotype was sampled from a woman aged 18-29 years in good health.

CDR3 loop: CASGGSGATYEQYF. Written as DNA, the CDR3 is TGTGCCAGCGGGGGGTCGGGGGCGACCTACGAGCAGTACTTC. J is TRBJ2-7 and V is TRBV28; TRBD1 or TRBD2 may be the D gene (6 bases each). This CDR3 spans 14 amino acids. Trimming took 8 bases from V and 2 from J, leaving 16 bases between them. CDR1 and CDR2 (germline): MDHEN, SYDVKM.